The 28 T cell receptor beta chains below were found in one sample sequenced in a study of blood T cell repertoires in COVID-19. Profiled with immunoSEQ multiplex PCR; TCRdb holds only in-frame clones, not every one. The repertoire consists of roughly 250,000 clones, with approximately 91% occurring once and the leading ten covering around 2.5%. Sequencing was performed on peripheral blood. The receptor source for this set is a person aged 18 to 30 with COVID-19, enrolled during active disease.

The chain uses TRBV6-1 and TRBJ1-4, with no clear D. Germline V gene sequence: CDR1 MNHNS, CDR2 SASEGT. This CDR3 spans 16 amino acids. V shed 1 base and J shed 2 bases, with 11 bases lying between them. CDR3 in DNA: TGTGCCAGCAGTGAAGTGCCTCGAGGGACTAATGAAAAACTGTTTTTT. Residues: CASSEVPRGTNEKLFF.

This chain joins TRBV3-1 (or the pseudogene TRBV3-2) and TRBJ1-4; tentative D call: TRBD1 (5 bases). V lost 5 bases to trimming and J lost 6 bases, with 22 bases between them. This CDR3 region has 17 residues. Germline assignment: CDR1 LGHDT and CDR2 YNNKEL (reference sequence). The CDR3 coding sequence is TGTGCCAGCAGCGCCAGATCTACAGGCTCTCGTGATGAAAAACTGTTTTTT. Its translation is CASSARSTGSRDEKLFF.

This clone has only one observation. The chain couples TRBV19 to TRBJ2-3, with 8 bases aligning to TRBD2. The CDR3 has 14 residues. Germline trimming cut 6 bases from V and 4 bases from J; bases unmatched to any gene: 6. Looked up from germline, CDR1 is LNHDA and CDR2 is SQIVND (reference sequence). The CDR3 here is CASRTSANPDTQYF. Here the CDR3 DNA reads TGTGCCAGTAGGACTAGCGCAAACCCAGATACGCAGTATTTT. The variable domain in full, completed from reference TRBV19 and TRBJ2-3, reads DGGITQSPKYLFRKEGQNVTLSCEQNLNHDAMYWYRQDPGQGLRLIYYSQIVNDFQKGDIAEGYSVSREKKESFPLTVTSAQKNPTAFYLCASRTSANPDTQYFGPGTRLTVL.

The chain employs TRBV27 and TRBJ2-5, with D uncertain. Germline V gives CDR1 MNHEY, CDR2 SMNVEV (reference sequence). Trimming cost V 8 bases and J 0 bases, with 13 bases left between them. The CDR3 is made up of 14 amino acids. CDR3 amino acids: CASGLTAYQETQYF. Here the CDR3 DNA reads TGTGCCAGCGGCCTTACAGCCTACCAAGAGACCCAGTACTTC.

The chain links TRBV5-1 to TRBJ1-2; 7 bases line up with TRBD1. With V trimmed by 4 bases and J by 0 bases, 3 bases remained unmatched. Germline V gene lookup returns CDR1 SGHRS and CDR2 YFSETQ. The CDR3 loop spans 14 amino acids. In DNA form, the CDR3 reads TGCGCCAGCAGCCGGGACAGCACTAACTATGGCTACACCTTC. Translated: CASSRDSTNYGYTF.

J is TRBJ1-5 and V is TRBV6-6; possible D gene TRBD1, 5 bases. The CDR3 has 13 amino acids. Germline V gene lookup returns CDR1 MNHNY and CDR2 SVGAGI (reference sequence). V was trimmed by 7 bases and J by 5 bases, leaving 12 bases between them. CDR3 sequence (DNA): TGTGCCAGCACCCCAGGGCCGGATCAGCCCCAGCATTTT. Its protein is CASTPGPDQPQHF.

This clone was counted once. J is TRBJ2-5 and V is TRBV28; 8 bases align to TRBD1. CDR1 MDHEN and CDR2 SYDVKM come from the germline V gene. J was trimmed by 4 bases and V by 5 bases; bases with no gene match: 9. This CDR3 has 15 amino acids. The CDR3 loop is CASSPQGALGETQYF. CDR3 in DNA: TGTGCCAGCAGTCCCCAGGGGGCACTAGGAGAGACCCAGTACTTC.

The chain carries TRBV2 and TRBJ2-5; the match to TRBD2 covers 7 bases. The germline CDR1 and CDR2 sequences are SNHLY and FYNNEI. The CDR3 loop spans 14 amino acids. V dropped 6 bases and J dropped 5; count of bases not matched to a gene: 9. DNA for the CDR3: TGTGCCAGCAGCCGGGGAGGGGTGGTCGAGACCCAGTACTTC. Protein product: CASSRGGVVETQYF.

V and J are TRBV11-1 and TRBJ1-4; D is unresolved. Germline values: CDR1 SGHAT, CDR2 FQDESV (reference sequence). The CDR3 is made up of 16 amino acids. V lost 5 bases and J 5 bases, leaving 18 bases between the germline ends. The CDR3 sequence is CASSTRAGSDNEKLFF. The CDR3 DNA reads as TGTGCCAGCAGCACCCGAGCGGGTTCCGACAATGAAAAACTGTTTTTT.

The chain has TRBV5-6 and TRBJ2-1; no definite D call. Germline CDR1 reads SGHDT; CDR2 reads YYEEEE. CDR3 size: 15 residues. Trimming cost V 6 bases and J 2 bases, with 15 bases left between them. The CDR3 protein is CASTHLERTYNEQFF. The CDR3 bases are TGTGCCAGCACCCACTTAGAGCGCACCTACAATGAGCAGTTCTTC.

The chain recombines TRBV3-1 (or the pseudogene TRBV3-2) with TRBJ2-1, with 10 bases that match TRBD2. V shed 4 bases, J shed 6 bases, and the junction held 6 bases outside the gene matches. The CDR3 spans 15 residues. Germline-derived CDR1 and CDR2 are LGHDT and YNNKEL (reference sequence). The DNA for the CDR3 is TGTGCCAGCAGCCTTACTAGCGGGATCGGCAATGAGCAGTTCTTC. Its translation is CASSLTSGIGNEQFF.

The chain employs TRBV2 and TRBJ2-3; tentatively, D is TRBD1 (6 bases). The V gene's germline CDR1 is SNHLY and CDR2 FYNNEI. The CDR3 length is 13 residues. With 6 bases removed from V and 2 bases from J, the gap between germline ends came to 9 bases. CDR3 residues: CASRQGPTDTQYF. CDR3 nucleotide sequence: TGTGCCAGCAGGCAGGGGCCCACAGATACGCAGTATTTT.

The J gene is TRBJ2-6, the V gene TRBV15, with 7 bases matching TRBD1. The germline gives CDR1 LNHNV, CDR2 YYDKDF (reference sequence). The CDR3 totals 17 residues. V gave up 0 bases and J gave up 1 base; unmatched junction bases: 3. The DNA for the CDR3 is TGTGCCACCAGCAGAGAACAGGGGTTGTCTGGGGCCAACGTCCTGACTTTC. This gives the protein CATSREQGLSGANVLTF.

This clone was picked up one time. The chain combines TRBV6-6 with TRBJ2-2, with 11 bases aligning to TRBD1. Germline values: CDR1 MNHNY, CDR2 SVGAGI (reference sequence). The CDR3 is 17 residues long. The J segment lost 4 bases and the V segment lost 5 bases, leaving 9 bases of the junction unmatched. The CDR3 DNA sequence: TGTGCCAGCAGTCGCCCCTCCGGGACAGGGGGCACCGGGGAGCTGTTTTTT. Its protein product is CASSRPSGTGGTGELFF.

This rearrangement joins TRBV11-3 to TRBJ2-7; the D is unclear. Germline CDR1 reads SGHNT; CDR2 reads YENEEA. V was shortened by 7 bases and J by 5 bases, with 12 bases between the two germline ends. The CDR3 extends over 12 amino acids. The CDR3 DNA reads as TGTGCCAGCACCCAAAGAACTCACGAGCAGTACTTC. This sequence encodes CASTQRTHEQYF.

The CDR3 DNA reads TGTGCCAGCAGCTCGGCGGGACTAGCGGGAGCCAATGAGCAGTTCTTC. It specifies CASSSAGLAGANEQFF. This chain uses TRBV7-9 with TRBJ2-1, with 14 bases fitting TRBD2. J was trimmed by 6 bases and V by 4 bases; bases with no gene match: 5. The CDR3 is 16 residues long. Germline V gene data show CDR1 as SEHNR and CDR2 as FQNEAQ (reference sequence). The entire variable domain, with the rest obtained from reference TRBV7-9 and TRBJ2-1, is as follows: DTGVSQNPRHKITKRGQNVTFRCDPISEHNRLYWYRQTLGQGPEFLTYFQNEAQLEKSRLLSDRFSAERPKGSFSTLEIQRTEQGDSAMYLCASSSAGLAGANEQFFGPGTRLTVL.

The rearrangement joins TRBV11-3 to TRBJ1-1; no clear D. Per germline, CDR1 SGHNT and CDR2 YENEEA. The CDR3 extends over 14 amino acids. V lost 1 base, J lost 4 bases, and 10 bases lay in between. DNA of the CDR3: TGTGCCAGCAGCTTAGGGGTTGCGGGCACTGAAGCTTTCTTT. It specifies CASSLGVAGTEAFF. The entire variable domain, with the rest obtained from reference TRBV11-3 and TRBJ1-1, is as follows: EAGVVQSPRYKIIEKKQPVAFWCNPISGHNTLYWYLQNLGQGPELLIRYENEEAVDDSQLPKDRFSAERLKGVDSTLKIQPAELGDSAVYLCASSLGVAGTEAFFGQGTRLTVV.

The V and J genes are TRBV9 and TRBJ2-6, with TRBD1 matching 8 bases. This CDR3 has 19 residues. The V gene end was trimmed by 0 bases and the J gene end by 1 base; junction bases not matched to a gene: 9. Germline loops: CDR1 SGDLS, CDR2 YYNGEE. The CDR3 loop is CASSVEWTGLDSGANVLTF. CDR3 coding DNA: TGTGCCAGCAGCGTAGAGTGGACAGGGCTCGATTCTGGGGCCAACGTCCTGACTTTC.

The chain joins TRBV28 to TRBJ1-6, with unresolved D. The V end lost 3 bases, the J end lost 10 bases, and 10 bases lay between the germline ends. This CDR3 has 13 amino acids. The germline gives CDR1 MDHEN, CDR2 SYDVKM. CDR3 in amino acids: CASSFRFRSPLHF. The CDR3 DNA reads as TGTGCCAGCAGTTTCCGGTTTCGATCACCCCTCCACTTT.

This clone was observed once. CDR3 sequence: CASSMAAGTLPGDTEAFF. In nucleotides, the CDR3 is TGTGCCAGTAGTATGGCCGCCGGGACCCTCCCAGGGGACACTGAAGCTTTCTTT. The chain carries TRBV19 and TRBJ1-1; tentatively, D is TRBD1 (6 bases). Germline V gene sequence: CDR1 LNHDA, CDR2 SQIVND (reference sequence). V lost 3 bases, J lost 3 bases, and 23 bases lay in between. The length of the CDR3 is 18 residues.

The genes are TRBV19 and TRBJ1-3, with D possibly TRBD1 on 6 matching bases. Trimming left V 7 bases short and J 7 bases short, with 17 bases between. CDR3 length: 14 amino acids. Germline V CDR1 and CDR2: LNHDA, SQIVND (reference sequence). The CDR3 nucleotides are TGTGCCAGTATCCCCGTTGGGGGGGGCAACACCATATATTTT. This sequence encodes CASIPVGGGNTIYF.

Sample share makes this clone medium-sized. V and J are TRBV5-1 and TRBJ1-3, with a tentative D call TRBD1 (5 bases). Germline V gives CDR1 SGHRS, CDR2 YFSETQ. The CDR3 is made up of 17 amino acids. Trimming cost V 0 bases and J 0 bases, with 13 bases left between them. The CDR3 spells CASSLDQGRLSGNTIYF. For the CDR3, the DNA is TGCGCCAGCAGCTTGGACCAGGGCCGGCTCTCTGGAAACACCATATATTTT.

The chain joins TRBV24-1 to TRBJ2-7; the D is unclear. This CDR3 is built from 13 residues. Per the germline V gene, CDR1 is KGHDR and CDR2 is SFDVKD. Trimming stripped 6 bases from V and 4 bases from J, with 12 bases between. CDR3 sequence: CATSNPGIYEQYF. CDR3 nucleotides: TGTGCCACCAGTAATCCCGGTATTTACGAGCAGTACTTC.

This rearrangement joins TRBV27 to TRBJ1-5; D remains unclear. Between the trimmed V and J ends, which lost 0 bases and 2 bases, there was a span of 8 bases. Germline loops: CDR1 MNHEY, CDR2 SMNVEV (reference sequence). This CDR3 region has 15 residues. Here the CDR3 reads CASSLSLLGNQPQHF. In nucleotides, the CDR3 is TGTGCCAGCAGTTTATCGTTATTAGGCAATCAGCCCCAGCATTTT.

The chain links TRBV4-2 to TRBJ1-4, with 7 bases identical to TRBD1. V dropped 0 bases and J dropped 6; count of bases not matched to a gene: 1. The CDR3 loop spans 14 amino acids. Per the germline V gene, CDR1 is LGHNA and CDR2 is YNFKEQ. The CDR3 bases are TGTGCCAGCAGCCAAGAAACAGGGGATGAAAAACTGTTTTTT. Its translation: CASSQETGDEKLFF.

This sequence joins TRBV6-5 and TRBJ2-1, with D possibly being TRBD1 (6 bases). CDR3 length: 15 amino acids. Germline values: CDR1 MNHEY, CDR2 SVGAGI. Trimming pared 0 bases from V and 8 bases from J, leaving 14 bases between. Written as DNA, the CDR3 is TGTGCCAGCAGTTACTCTTCTCCAGGGGCGTATGAGCAGTTCTTC. Translating gives CASSYSSPGAYEQFF.

The chain employs TRBV5-4 and TRBJ2-5, with TRBD2 identical over 11 bases. V gave up 4 bases and J gave up 3 bases; unmatched junction bases: 5. CDR3 length: 15 residues. Looked up from germline, CDR1 is SGHNT and CDR2 is YYREEE (reference sequence). CDR3 sequence (DNA): TGTGCCAGCAGCACGGGACTAGCGGAAGAAGAGACCCAGTACTTC. Translation gives CASSTGLAEEETQYF. The full variable domain, rest sourced from reference TRBV5-4 and TRBJ2-5, is ETGVTQSPTHLIKTRGQQVTLRCSSQSGHNTVSWYQQALGQGPQFIFQYYREEENGRGNFPPRFSGLQFPNYSSELNVNALELDDSALYLCASSTGLAEEETQYFGPGTRLLVL.

The gene calls are TRBV7-2 and TRBJ2-7, with D maybe TRBD2 (5 bases). The germline V gene encodes CDR1 SGHTA and CDR2 FQGNSA. The CDR3 totals 15 residues. With 4 bases removed from V and 7 bases from J, the gap between germline ends came to 20 bases. This CDR3 is CASSSDATATGEQYF. The CDR3 coding sequence is TGTGCCAGCAGCTCCGACGCTACAGCTACGGGGGAGCAGTACTTC.